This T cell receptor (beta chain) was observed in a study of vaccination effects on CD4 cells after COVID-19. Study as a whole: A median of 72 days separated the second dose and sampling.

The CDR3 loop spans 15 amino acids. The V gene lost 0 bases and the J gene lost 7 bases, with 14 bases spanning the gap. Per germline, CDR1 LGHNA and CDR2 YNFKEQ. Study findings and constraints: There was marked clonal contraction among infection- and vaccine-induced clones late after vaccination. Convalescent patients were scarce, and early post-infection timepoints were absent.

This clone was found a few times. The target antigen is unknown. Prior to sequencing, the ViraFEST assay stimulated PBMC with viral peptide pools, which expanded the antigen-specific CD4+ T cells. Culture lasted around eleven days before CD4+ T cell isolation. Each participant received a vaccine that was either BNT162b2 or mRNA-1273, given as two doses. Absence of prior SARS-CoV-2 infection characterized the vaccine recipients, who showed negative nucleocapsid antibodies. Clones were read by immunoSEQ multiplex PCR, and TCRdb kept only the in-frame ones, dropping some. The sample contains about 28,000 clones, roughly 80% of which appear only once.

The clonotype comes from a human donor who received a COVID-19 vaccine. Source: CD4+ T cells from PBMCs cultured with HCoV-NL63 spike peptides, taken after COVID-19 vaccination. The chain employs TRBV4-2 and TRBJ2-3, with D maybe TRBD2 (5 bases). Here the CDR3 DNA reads TGTGCCAGCAGCCAAGAGTTGGAGGAGCAAAATACGCAGTATTTT. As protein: CASSQELEEQNTQYF.